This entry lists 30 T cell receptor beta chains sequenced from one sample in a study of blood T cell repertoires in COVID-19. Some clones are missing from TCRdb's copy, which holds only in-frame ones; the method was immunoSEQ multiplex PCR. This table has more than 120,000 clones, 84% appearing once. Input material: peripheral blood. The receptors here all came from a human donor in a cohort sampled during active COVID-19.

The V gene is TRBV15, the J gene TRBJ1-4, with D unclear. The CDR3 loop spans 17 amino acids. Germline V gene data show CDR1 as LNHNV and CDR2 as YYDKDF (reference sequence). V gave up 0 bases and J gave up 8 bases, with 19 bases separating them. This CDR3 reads CATSRDMEAATKEKLFF. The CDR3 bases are TGTGCCACCAGCAGAGACATGGAGGCAGCAACCAAGGAAAAACTGTTTTTT.

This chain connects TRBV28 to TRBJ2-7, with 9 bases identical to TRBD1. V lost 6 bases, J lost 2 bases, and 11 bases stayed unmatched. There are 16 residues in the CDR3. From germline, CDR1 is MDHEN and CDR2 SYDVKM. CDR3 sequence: CASSEATGGHAYEQYF. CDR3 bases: TGTGCCAGCAGCGAGGCTACAGGGGGCCATGCCTACGAGCAGTACTTC.

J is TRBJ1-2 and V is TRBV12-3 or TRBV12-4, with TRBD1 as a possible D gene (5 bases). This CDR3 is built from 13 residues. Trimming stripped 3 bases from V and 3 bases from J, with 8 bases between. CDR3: CASSFREDYGYTF. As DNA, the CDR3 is TGTGCCAGCAGTTTCAGGGAAGACTATGGCTACACCTTC.

The CDR3 reads CASSPGWGSNQPQHF. DNA for the CDR3: TGTGCCAGTAGTCCGGGATGGGGATCCAATCAGCCCCAGCATTTT. The chain couples TRBV19 to TRBJ1-5, with D unclear. Trimming shortened V by 5 bases and J by 3 bases, and 14 bases separated the two germline ends. CDR1 LNHDA and CDR2 SQIVND come from the germline V gene (reference sequence). The CDR3 runs to 15 residues.

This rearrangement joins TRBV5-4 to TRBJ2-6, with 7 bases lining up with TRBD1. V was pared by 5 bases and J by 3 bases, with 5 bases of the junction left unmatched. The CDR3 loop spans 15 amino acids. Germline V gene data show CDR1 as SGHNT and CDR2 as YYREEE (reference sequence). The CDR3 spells CASRSGTDGANVLTF. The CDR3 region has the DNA TGTGCCAGCAGATCCGGGACAGATGGGGCCAACGTCCTGACTTTC.

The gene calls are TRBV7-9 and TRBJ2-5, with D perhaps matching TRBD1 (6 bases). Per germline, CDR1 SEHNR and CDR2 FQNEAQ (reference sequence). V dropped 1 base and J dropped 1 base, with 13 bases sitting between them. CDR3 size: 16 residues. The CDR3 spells CASSLGSGTRQETQYF. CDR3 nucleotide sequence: TGTGCCAGCAGCTTAGGTTCCGGGACACGCCAAGAGACCCAGTACTTC.

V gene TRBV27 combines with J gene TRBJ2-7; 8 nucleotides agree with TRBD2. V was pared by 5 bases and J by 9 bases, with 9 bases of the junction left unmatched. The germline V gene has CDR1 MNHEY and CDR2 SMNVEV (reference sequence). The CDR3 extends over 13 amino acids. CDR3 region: CASSPGGGSAQYV. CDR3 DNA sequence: TGTGCCAGCAGTCCCGGGGGGGGAAGTGCGCAGTACGTC.

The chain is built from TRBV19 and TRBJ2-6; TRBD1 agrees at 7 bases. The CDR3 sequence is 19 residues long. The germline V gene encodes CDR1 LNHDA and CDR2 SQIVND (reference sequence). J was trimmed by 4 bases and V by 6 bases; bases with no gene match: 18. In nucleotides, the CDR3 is TGTGCCAGTAGCAGTCTTACCCGGGACAGAAGGGTCGGGGCCAACGTCCTGACTTTC. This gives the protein CASSSLTRDRRVGANVLTF.

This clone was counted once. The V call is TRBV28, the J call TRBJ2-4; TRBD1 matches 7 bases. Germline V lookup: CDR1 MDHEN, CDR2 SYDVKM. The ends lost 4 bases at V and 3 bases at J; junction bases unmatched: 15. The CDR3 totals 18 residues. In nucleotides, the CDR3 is TGTGCCAGCAGTTATCGACAGGGCTTAGCCCTGGGCAAAAACATTCAGTACTTC. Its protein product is CASSYRQGLALGKNIQYF.

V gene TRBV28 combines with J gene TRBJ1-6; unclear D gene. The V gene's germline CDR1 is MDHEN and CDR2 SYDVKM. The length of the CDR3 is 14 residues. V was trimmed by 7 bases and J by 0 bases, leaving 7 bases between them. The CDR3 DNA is TGTGCCAGCACCCTCAGCTCCTATAATTCACCCCTCCACTTT. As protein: CASTLSSYNSPLHF.

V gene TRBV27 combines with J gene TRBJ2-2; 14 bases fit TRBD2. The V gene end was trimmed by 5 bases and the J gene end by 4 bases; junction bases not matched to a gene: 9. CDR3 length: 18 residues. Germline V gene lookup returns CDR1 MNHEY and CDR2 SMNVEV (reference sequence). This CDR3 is CASSTGTSGSRGTGELFF. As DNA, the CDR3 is TGTGCCAGCAGTACCGGGACTAGCGGGAGTCGGGGCACCGGGGAGCTGTTTTTT.

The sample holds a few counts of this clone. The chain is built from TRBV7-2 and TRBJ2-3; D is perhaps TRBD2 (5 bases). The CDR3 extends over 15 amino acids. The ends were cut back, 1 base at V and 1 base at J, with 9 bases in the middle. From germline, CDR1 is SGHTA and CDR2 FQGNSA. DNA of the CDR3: TGTGCCAGCAGCTTAGTTCCCGGGGGCACAGATACGCAGTATTTT. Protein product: CASSLVPGGTDTQYF.

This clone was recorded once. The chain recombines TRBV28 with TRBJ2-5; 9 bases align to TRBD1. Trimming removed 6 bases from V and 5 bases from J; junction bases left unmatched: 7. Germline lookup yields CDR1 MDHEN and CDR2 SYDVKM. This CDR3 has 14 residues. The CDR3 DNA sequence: TGTGCCAGCAGAGAGACAGGGGGGAGGGAGACCCAGTACTTC. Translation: CASRETGGRETQYF.

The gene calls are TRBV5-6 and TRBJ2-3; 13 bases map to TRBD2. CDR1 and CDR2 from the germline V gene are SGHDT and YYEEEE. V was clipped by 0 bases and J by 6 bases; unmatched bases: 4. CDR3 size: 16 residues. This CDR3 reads CASSLESGLAGDTQYF. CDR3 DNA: TGTGCCAGCAGCTTGGAATCGGGACTAGCGGGGGATACGCAGTATTTT. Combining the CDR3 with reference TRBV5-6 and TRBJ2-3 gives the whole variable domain DAGVTQSPTHLIKTRGQQVTLRCSPKSGHDTVSWYQQALGQGPQFIFQYYEEEERQRGNFPDRFSGHQFPNYSSELNVNALLLGDSALYLCASSLESGLAGDTQYFGPGTRLTVL.

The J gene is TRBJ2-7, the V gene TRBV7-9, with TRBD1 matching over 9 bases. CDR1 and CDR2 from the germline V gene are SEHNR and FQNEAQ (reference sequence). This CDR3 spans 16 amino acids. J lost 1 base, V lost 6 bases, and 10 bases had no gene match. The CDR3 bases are TGTGCCAGCAGGCGCTCTACCGGGACAGGGTCCTACGAGCAGTACTTC. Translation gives CASRRSTGTGSYEQYF.

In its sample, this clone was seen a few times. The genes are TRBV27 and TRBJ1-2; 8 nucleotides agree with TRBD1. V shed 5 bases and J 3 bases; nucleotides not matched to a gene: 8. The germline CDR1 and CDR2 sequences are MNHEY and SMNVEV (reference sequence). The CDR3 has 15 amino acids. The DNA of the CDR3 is TGTGCCAGCAGTCGGGACAGGACCCTGGACTATGGCTACACCTTC. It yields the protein CASSRDRTLDYGYTF.

The CDR3: CASSQFISTGSGNTIYF. CDR3 nucleotide sequence: TGCGCCAGCAGCCAGTTTATTTCTACGGGCTCTGGAAACACCATATATTTT. V and J are TRBV4-1 and TRBJ1-3; no clear D gene. The CDR3 spans 17 residues. Germline V CDR1 and CDR2: MGHRA, YSYEKL. With 3 bases removed from V and 0 bases from J, the gap between germline ends came to 15 bases.

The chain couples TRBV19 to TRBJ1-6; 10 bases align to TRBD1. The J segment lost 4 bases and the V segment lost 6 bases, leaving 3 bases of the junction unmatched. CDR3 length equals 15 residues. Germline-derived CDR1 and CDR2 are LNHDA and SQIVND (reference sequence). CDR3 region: CASRWDRGYNSPLHF. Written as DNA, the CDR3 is TGTGCCAGTAGGTGGGACAGGGGTTATAATTCACCCCTCCACTTT.

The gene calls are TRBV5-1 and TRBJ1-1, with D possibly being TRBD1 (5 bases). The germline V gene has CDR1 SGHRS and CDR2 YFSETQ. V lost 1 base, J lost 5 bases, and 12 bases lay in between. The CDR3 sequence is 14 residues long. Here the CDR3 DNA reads TGCGCCAGCAGCTTGAGGGCGGGGGGGACTGAAGCTTTCTTT. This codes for CASSLRAGGTEAFF.

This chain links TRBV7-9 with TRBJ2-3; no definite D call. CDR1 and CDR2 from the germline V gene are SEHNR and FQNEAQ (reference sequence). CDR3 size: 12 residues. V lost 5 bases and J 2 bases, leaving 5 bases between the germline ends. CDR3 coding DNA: TGTGCCAGCAGCCTCTCCACAGATACGCAGTATTTT. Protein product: CASSLSTDTQYF.

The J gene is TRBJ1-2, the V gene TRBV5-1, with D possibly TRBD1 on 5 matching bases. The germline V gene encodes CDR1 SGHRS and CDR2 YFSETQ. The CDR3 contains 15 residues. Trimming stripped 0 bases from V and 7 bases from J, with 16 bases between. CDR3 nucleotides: TGCGCCAGCAGCTTGGAGGTCGCGGGGGGATCTGGCTACACCTTC. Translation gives CASSLEVAGGSGYTF.

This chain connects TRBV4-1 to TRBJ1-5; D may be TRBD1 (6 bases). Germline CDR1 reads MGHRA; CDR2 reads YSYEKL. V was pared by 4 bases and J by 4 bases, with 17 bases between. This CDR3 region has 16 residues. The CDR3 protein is CASSLALDRLNQPQHF. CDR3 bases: TGCGCCAGCAGCCTCGCATTAGACAGGCTTAATCAGCCCCAGCATTTT.

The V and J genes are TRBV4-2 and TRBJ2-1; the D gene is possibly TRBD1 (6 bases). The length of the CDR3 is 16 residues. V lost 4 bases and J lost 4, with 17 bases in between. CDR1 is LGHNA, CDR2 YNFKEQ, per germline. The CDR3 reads CASSRRRQALYNEQFF. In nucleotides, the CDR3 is TGTGCCAGCAGCCGCCGCCGACAGGCCCTGTACAATGAGCAGTTCTTC.

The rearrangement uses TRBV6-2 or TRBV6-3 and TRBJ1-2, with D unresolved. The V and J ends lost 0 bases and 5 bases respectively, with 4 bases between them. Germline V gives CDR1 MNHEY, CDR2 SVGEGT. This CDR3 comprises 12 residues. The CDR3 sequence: CASSYSSYGYTF. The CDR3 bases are TGTGCCAGCAGTTACTCATCTTATGGCTACACCTTC.

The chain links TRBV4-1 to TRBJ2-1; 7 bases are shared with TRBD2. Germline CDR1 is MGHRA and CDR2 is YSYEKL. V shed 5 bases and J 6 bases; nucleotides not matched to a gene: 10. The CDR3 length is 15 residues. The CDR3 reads CASSFSGLGTNEQFF. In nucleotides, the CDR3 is TGCGCCAGCAGCTTTTCCGGACTAGGGACCAATGAGCAGTTCTTC.

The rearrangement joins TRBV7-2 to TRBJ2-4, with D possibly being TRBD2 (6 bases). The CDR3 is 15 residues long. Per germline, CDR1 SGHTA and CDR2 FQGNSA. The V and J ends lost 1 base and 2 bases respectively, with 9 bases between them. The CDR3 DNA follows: TGTGCCAGCAGCTTAGTGGAGGGGCCCAAAAACATTCAGTACTTC. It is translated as CASSLVEGPKNIQYF.

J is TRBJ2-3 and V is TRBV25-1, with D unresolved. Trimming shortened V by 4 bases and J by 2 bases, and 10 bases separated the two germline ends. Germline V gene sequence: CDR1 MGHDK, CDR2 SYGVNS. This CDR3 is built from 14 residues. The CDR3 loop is CASSGALTTDTQYF. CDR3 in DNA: TGTGCCAGCAGTGGCGCACTAACCACAGATACGCAGTATTTT.

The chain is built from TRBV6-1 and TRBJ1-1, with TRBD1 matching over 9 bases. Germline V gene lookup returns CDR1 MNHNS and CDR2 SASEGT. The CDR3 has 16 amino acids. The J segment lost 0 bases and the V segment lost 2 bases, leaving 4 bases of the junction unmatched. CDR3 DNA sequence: TGTGCCAGCAGTGAAAAAACAGGGGGCGTGAACACTGAAGCTTTCTTT. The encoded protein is CASSEKTGGVNTEAFF.

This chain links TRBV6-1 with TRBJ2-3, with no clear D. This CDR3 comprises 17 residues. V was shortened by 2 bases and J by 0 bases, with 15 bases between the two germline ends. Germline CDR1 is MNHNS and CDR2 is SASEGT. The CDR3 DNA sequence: TGTGCCAGCAGTGAACTGTCTAGTGGTCCAAGCACAGATACGCAGTATTTT. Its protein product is CASSELSSGPSTDTQYF.

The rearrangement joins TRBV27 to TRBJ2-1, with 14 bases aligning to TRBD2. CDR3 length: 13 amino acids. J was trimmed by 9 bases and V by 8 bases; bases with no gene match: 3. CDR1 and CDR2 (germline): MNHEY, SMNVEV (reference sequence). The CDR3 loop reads CASGLAGGTEQFF. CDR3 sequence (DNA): TGTGCCAGCGGACTAGCGGGAGGAACTGAGCAGTTCTTC.